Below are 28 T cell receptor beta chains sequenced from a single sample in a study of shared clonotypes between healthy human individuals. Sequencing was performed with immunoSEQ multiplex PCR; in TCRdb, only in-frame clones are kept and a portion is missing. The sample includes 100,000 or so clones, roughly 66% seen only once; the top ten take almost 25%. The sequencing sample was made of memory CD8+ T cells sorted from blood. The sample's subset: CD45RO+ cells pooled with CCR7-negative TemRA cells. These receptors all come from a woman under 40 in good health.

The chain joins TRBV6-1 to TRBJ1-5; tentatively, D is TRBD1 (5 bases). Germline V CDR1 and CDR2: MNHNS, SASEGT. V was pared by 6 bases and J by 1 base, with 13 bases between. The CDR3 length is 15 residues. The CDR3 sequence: CASRVQEASNQPQHF. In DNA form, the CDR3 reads TGTGCCAGCAGAGTACAGGAGGCCAGCAATCAGCCCCAGCATTTT.

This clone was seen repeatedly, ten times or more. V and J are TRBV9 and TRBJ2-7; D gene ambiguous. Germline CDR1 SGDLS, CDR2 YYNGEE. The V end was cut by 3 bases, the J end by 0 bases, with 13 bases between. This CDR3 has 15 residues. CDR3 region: CASSEGQTYSYEQYF. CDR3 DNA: TGTGCCAGCAGCGAAGGGCAGACGTACTCCTACGAGCAGTACTTC. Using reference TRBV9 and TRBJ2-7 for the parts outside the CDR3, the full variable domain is DSGVTQTPKHLITATGQRVTLRCSPRSGDLSVYWYQQSLDQGLQFLIQYYNGEERAKGNILERFSAQQFPDLHSELNLSSLELGDSALYFCASSEGQTYSYEQYFGPGTRLTVT.

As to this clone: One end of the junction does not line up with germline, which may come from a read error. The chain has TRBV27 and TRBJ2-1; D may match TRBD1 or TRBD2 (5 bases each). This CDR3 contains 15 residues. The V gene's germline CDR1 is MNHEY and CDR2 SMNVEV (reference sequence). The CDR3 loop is CAGSLWRGEYNEQFF. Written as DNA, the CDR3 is TGTGCCGGCAGTCTCTGGCGAGGGGAGTACAATGAGCAGTTCTTC.

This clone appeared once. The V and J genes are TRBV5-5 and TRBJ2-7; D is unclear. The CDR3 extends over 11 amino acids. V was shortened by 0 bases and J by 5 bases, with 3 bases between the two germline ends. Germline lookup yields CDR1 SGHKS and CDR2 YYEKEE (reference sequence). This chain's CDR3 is CASSLVNEQYF. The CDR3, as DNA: TGTGCCAGCAGCTTGGTTAACGAGCAGTACTTC.

CDR3 protein: CASSDAPGTSNQPQHF. The CDR3 coding sequence is TGTGCCAGCAGTGATGCCCCAGGGACTAGCAATCAGCCCCAGCATTTT. This chain links TRBV25-1 with TRBJ1-5, with a weak D call TRBD1 (5 bases). The V and J ends lost 3 bases and 0 bases respectively, with 12 bases between them. The germline V gene encodes CDR1 MGHDK and CDR2 SYGVNS. The CDR3 runs 16 residues.

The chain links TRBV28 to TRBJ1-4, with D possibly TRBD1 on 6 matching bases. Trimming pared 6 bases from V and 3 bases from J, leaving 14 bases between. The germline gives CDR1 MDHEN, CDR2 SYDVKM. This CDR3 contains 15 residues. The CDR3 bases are TGTGCCAGCAGATTACAGGGACAAGCTAATGAAAAACTGTTTTTT. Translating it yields CASRLQGQANEKLFF.

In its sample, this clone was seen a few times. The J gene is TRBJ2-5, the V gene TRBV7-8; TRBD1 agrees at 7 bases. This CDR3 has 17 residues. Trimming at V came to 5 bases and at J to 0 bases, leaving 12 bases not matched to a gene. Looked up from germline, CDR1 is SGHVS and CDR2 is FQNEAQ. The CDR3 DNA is TGTGCCAGCAGCCCGCGAACGAGACAGGGTTACCAAGAGACCCAGTACTTC. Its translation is CASSPRTRQGYQETQYF.

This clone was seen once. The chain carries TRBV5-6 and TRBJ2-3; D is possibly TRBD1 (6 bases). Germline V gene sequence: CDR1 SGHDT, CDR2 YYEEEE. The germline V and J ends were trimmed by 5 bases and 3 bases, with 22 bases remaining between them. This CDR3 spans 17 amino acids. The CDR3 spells CASRPFGQPLGTDTQYF. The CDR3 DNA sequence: TGTGCCAGCAGACCTTTCGGACAGCCCCTCGGAACAGATACGCAGTATTTT.

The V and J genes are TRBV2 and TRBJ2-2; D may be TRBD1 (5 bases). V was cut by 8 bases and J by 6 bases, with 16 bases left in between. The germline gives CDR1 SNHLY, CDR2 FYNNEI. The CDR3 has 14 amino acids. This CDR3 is CASRAGIGAGELFF. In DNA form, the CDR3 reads TGTGCCAGCCGGGCAGGGATTGGTGCCGGGGAGCTGTTTTTT.

The chain's CDR3 is CASSGSRDRGNYNEQFF. CDR3 nucleotide sequence: TGTGCCAGCAGTGGTTCCCGGGACAGGGGTAACTACAATGAGCAGTTCTTC. The rearrangement links TRBV25-1 to TRBJ2-1; 10 nucleotides align to TRBD1. Germline CDR1 reads MGHDK; CDR2 reads SYGVNS. The CDR3 is 17 residues long. The ends lost 4 bases at V and 3 bases at J; junction bases unmatched: 9.

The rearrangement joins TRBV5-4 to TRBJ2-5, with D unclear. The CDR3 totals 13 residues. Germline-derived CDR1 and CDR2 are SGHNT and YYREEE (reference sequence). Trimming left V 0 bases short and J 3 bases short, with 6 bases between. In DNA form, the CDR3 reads TGTGCCAGCAGCTTGGCAGAGGAAGAGACCCAGTACTTC. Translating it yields CASSLAEEETQYF.

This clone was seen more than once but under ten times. CDR3 sequence reads: CAISEENRGETQYF. The CDR3 nucleotides are TGTGCCATCAGTGAAGAAAACAGGGGAGAGACCCAGTACTTC. The chain uses TRBV10-3 and TRBJ2-5; 7 bases are a match to TRBD1. Trimming took 3 bases from V and 4 from J; bases not matched to a gene: 5. The CDR3 sequence is 14 residues long. The V gene's germline CDR1 is ENHRY and CDR2 SYGVKD.

CDR3 coding DNA: TGTGCCAGCAGTGGCGTTCAAGGCAGATTAAAAGAGACCCAGTACTTC. Protein product: CASSGVQGRLKETQYF. V and J are TRBV2 and TRBJ2-5, with D uncertain. The V and J ends lost 4 bases and 3 bases respectively, with 18 bases between them. In germline, CDR1 is SNHLY, CDR2 FYNNEI. This CDR3 has 16 amino acids.

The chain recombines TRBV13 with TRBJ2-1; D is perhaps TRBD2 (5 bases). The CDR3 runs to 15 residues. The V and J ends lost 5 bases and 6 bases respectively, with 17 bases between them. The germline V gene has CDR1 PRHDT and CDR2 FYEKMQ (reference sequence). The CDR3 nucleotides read TGTGCCAGCAGCCCCGTAGCGTCACTTAGCAATGAGCAGTTCTTC. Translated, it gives CASSPVASLSNEQFF.

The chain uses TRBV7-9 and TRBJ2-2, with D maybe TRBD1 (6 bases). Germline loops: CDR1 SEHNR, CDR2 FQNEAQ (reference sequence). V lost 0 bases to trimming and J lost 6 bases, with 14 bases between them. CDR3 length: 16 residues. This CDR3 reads CASSLARGGVAGELFF. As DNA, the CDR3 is TGTGCCAGCAGCTTAGCCCGTGGGGGCGTCGCCGGGGAGCTGTTTTTT.

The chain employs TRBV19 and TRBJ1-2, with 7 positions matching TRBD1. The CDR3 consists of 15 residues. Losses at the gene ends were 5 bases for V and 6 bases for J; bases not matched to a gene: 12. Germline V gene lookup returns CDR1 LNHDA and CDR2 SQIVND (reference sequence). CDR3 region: CASSATYRGGDGYTF. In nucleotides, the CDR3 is TGTGCCAGTAGTGCGACCTACAGGGGAGGAGATGGCTACACCTTC.

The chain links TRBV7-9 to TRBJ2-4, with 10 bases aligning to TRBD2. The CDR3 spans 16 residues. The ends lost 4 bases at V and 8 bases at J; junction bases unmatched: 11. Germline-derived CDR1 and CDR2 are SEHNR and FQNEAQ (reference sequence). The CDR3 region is CASSSLAGVEFDIQYF. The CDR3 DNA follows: TGTGCCAGCAGCTCCCTAGCGGGAGTAGAGTTCGACATTCAGTACTTC.

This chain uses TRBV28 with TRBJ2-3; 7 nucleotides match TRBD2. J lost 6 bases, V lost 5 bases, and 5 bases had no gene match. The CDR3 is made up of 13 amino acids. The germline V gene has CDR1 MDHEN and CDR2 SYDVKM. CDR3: CASSPREADTQYF. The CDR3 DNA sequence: TGTGCCAGCAGTCCTCGGGAGGCGGATACGCAGTATTTT.

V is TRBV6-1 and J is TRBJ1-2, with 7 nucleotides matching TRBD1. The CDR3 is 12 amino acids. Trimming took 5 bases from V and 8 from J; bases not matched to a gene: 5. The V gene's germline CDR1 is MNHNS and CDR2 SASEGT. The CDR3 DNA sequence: TGTGCCAGCAGTCCCGGGACAGCCGGCTACACCTTC. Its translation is CASSPGTAGYTF.

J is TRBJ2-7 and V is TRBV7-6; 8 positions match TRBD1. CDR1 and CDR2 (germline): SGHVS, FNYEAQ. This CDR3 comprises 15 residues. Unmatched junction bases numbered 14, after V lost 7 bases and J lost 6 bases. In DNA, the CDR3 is TGTGCCAGCACCACCTGGGGAGACAGGGGCCTCGAGCAGTACTTC. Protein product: CASTTWGDRGLEQYF. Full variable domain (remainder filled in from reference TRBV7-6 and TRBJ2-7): GAGVSQSPRYKVTKRGQDVALRCDPISGHVSLYWYRQALGQGPEFLTYFNYEAQQDKSGLPNDRFSAERPEGSISTLTIQRTEQRDSAMYRCASTTWGDRGLEQYFGPGTRLTVT.

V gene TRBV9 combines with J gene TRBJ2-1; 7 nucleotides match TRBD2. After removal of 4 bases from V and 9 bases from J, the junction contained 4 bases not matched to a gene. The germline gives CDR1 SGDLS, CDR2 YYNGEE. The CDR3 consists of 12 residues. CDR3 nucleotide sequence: TGTGCCAGCAGCCCGGGACTAATTGAGCAGTTCTTC. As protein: CASSPGLIEQFF. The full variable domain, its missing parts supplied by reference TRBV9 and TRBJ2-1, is DSGVTQTPKHLITATGQRVTLRCSPRSGDLSVYWYQQSLDQGLQFLIQYYNGEERAKGNILERFSAQQFPDLHSELNLSSLELGDSALYFCASSPGLIEQFFGPGTRLTVL.

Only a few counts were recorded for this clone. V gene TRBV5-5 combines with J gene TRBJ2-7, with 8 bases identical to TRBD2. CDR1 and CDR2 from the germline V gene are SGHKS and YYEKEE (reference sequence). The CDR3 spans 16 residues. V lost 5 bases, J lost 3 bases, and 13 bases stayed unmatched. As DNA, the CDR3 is TGTGCCAGCAGTTCGGGCTTAACGGGAGGGATCTACGAGCAGTACTTC. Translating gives CASSSGLTGGIYEQYF.

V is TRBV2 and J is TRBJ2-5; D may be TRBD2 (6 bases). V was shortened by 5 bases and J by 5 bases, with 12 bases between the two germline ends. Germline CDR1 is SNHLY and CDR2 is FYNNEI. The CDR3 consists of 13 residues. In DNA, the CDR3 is TGTGCCAGCAGTCCGGGAGAATCGGAGACCCAGTACTTC. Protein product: CASSPGESETQYF.

Here the CDR3 reads CASSFYTDTQYF. The CDR3 DNA follows: TGTGCCAGCAGCTTCTACACAGATACGCAGTATTTT. This sequence joins TRBV11-2 and TRBJ2-3; D unresolved. V lost 3 bases and J lost 2, with 3 bases in between. The CDR3 consists of 12 residues. Germline V gene data show CDR1 as SGHAT and CDR2 as FQNNGV.

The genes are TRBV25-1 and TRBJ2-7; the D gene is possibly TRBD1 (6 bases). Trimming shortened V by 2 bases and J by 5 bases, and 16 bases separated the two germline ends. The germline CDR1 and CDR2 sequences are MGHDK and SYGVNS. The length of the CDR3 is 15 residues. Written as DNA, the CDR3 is TGTGCCAGCAGTGAAAGTTCAGGGGCTTGGAACGAGCAGTACTTC. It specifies CASSESSGAWNEQYF.

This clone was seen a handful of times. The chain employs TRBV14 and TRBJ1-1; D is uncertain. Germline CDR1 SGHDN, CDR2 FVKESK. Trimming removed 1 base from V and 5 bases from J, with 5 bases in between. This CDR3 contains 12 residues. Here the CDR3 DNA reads TGTGCCAGCAGCCAAGTATCGACTGAAGCTTTCTTT. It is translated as CASSQVSTEAFF.

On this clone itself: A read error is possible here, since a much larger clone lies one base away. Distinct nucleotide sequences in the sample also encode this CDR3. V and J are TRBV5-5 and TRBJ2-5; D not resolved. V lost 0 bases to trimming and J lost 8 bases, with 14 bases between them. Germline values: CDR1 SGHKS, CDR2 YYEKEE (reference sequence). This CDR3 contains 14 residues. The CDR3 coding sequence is TGTGCCAGCAGCTTGGTCTCGCATCTCGAAACCCAGTACTTC. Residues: CASSLVSHLETQYF.

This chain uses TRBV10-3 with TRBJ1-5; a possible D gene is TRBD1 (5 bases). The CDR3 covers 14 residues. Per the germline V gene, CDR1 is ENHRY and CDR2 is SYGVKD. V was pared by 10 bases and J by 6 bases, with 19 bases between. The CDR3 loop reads CATSSGWWVQPQHF. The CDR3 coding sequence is TGTGCCACTAGCTCAGGGTGGTGGGTTCAGCCCCAGCATTTT.